This T cell receptor beta chain was captured by sequencing in a study of post-analysis software for immune sequencing data. Findings and limits, study-wide: Significantly lower normalized Chao1 diversity was found in patients with multiple sclerosis relative to controls. Patients had higher frequencies than controls of four to six TRBV segments, including TRBV5-6, TRBV5-1 and TRBV20-1.

Concerning this clonotype itself: Its antigen is as yet unknown.

The TCR beta cDNA libraries carried unique molecular identifiers. Input amounts of about 0.95 to 11 million T cells were used. These gave roughly 500,000 cDNA molecules, so each molecule approximated one T cell. TCRdb fed the PCR reads into MiXCR, producing one record per CDR3 protein. The sample has roughly 540,000 distinct CDR3 sequences, under 40% seen once. Trimming removed 1 base at V and 1 base at J, with 9 bases between. From germline, CDR1 is SGHKS and CDR2 YYEKEE (reference sequence). The CDR3 loop spans 15 amino acids. The chain joins TRBV5-5 to TRBJ1-5; D is undetermined. The sequencing input was blood. The clonotype was recovered from a girl under 18 with multiple sclerosis. The CDR3 nucleotides are TGTGCCAGCAGCTTGACCGGCTTCAGCAATCAGCCCCAGCATTTT. This sequence encodes CASSLTGFSNQPQHF.